These T cell receptor beta chains were read from a single sample in a study of blood T cell repertoires in COVID-19. Using immunoSEQ multiplex PCR, the repertoire was profiled, and TCRdb retains in-frame clones only, with some absent. The repertoire holds roughly 230,000 clones, with around 90% as singletons. The sample was peripheral blood. The receptors here all came from a man aged 65-85 years with acute or convalescent COVID-19. Both conserved end residues are part of each CDR3. A D gene is named only where the DNA matches it firmly. The size of a clone is reported for some rows only, either as once, few or many, or as a class for expanded clones.

cdr3_length	d_call	clone_size	v_call	j_call	cdr3_aa	cdr3_nt
14	.	few	TRBV5-6	TRBJ1-1	CASSPLDSNTEAFF	TGTGCCAGCAGCCCTCTAGACAGCAACACTGAAGCTTTCTTT
15	TRBD1	.	TRBV11-2	TRBJ1-1	CASSLSRDRVTEAFF	TGTGCCAGCAGCTTATCCCGGGACAGGGTCACTGAAGCTTTCTTT
12	TRBD1	.	TRBV10-3	TRBJ1-2	CAMWDRGNGYTF	TGTGCCATGTGGGACAGGGGGAATGGCTACACCTTC
12	.	.	TRBV6-1	TRBJ2-1	CASSENSRGQFF	TGTGCCAGCAGTGAAAACAGTCGGGGGCAGTTCTTC
15	TRBD1	.	TRBV7-2	TRBJ1-5	CASSEGDRVFQPQHF	TGTGCCAGCAGCGAGGGGGACAGGGTATTTCAGCCCCAGCATTTT
14	.	.	TRBV6-5	TRBJ2-3	CASSIGQTKDTQYF	TGTGCCAGCAGTATAGGACAGACAAAAGATACGCAGTATTTT
13	TRBD1	.	TRBV9	TRBJ1-2	CASSGRGNYGYTF	TGTGCCAGCAGCGGCAGGGGGAACTATGGCTACACCTTC
12	.	.	TRBV30	TRBJ1-1	CAWSILRTEAFF	TGTGCCTGGAGCATCCTCAGGACTGAAGCTTTCTTT
16	.	.	TRBV5-1	TRBJ2-7	CASSFLGPGASYEQYF	TGCGCCAGCAGCTTCCTGGGCCCAGGGGCCTCCTACGAGCAGTACTTC
15	TRBD1	.	TRBV6-6	TRBJ1-2	CASVPGQGAIYGYTF	TGTGCCAGCGTCCCGGGACAGGGGGCGATCTATGGCTACACCTTC
15	.	.	TRBV11-1	TRBJ2-5	CASSLGGKTGFVQYF	TGTGCCAGCAGCTTAGGGGGAAAGACAGGTTTCGTCCAGTACTTC
16	TRBD2	few	TRBV7-2	TRBJ2-1	CASSLEGVSGSREQFF	TGTGCCAGCAGCTTAGAAGGTGTGAGCGGGAGTCGGGAGCAGTTCTTC
14	.	once	TRBV29-1	TRBJ2-4	CSVEARGAKNIQYF	TGCAGCGTTGAAGCCAGGGGAGCCAAAAACATTCAGTACTTC
15	.	.	TRBV5-4	TRBJ2-5	CASSPRTQGQETQYF	TGTGCCAGCAGCCCGAGGACACAGGGACAAGAGACCCAGTACTTC
15	TRBD1	.	TRBV5-6	TRBJ1-2	CASSGDRDSNYGYTF	TGTGCCAGCAGCGGGGACAGGGATTCCAACTATGGCTACACCTTC
13	.	few	TRBV24-1	TRBJ1-5	CATQRQSNQPQHF	TGTGCCACCCAAAGACAGAGCAATCAGCCCCAGCATTTT
13	.	.	TRBV6-1	TRBJ1-2	CASSESNSYGYTF	TGTGCCAGCAGTGAGTCCAACTCCTATGGCTACACCTTC
18	.	.	TRBV9	TRBJ1-3	CASSVGLNPGLSGNTIYF	TGTGCCAGCAGCGTAGGTCTCAATCCTGGACTATCTGGAAACACCATATATTTT
15	TRBD2	.	TRBV5-1	TRBJ2-7	CASSLLGTSVYEQYF	TGCGCCAGCAGCTTACTAGGGACTAGCGTATACGAGCAGTACTTC
13	TRBD1	.	TRBV14	TRBJ1-6	CASSPGGMSPLHF	TGTGCCAGCAGCCCAGGGGGTATGTCACCCCTCCACTTT
15	.	.	TRBV5-8	TRBJ1-5	CASSLEGLSNQPQHF	TGTGCCAGCAGCTTGGAGGGGCTTAGCAATCAGCCCCAGCATTTT
11	.	.	TRBV20-1	TRBJ2-7	CSARQGNEQYF	TGCAGTGCTAGACAGGGGAACGAGCAGTACTTC
16	TRBD2	.	TRBV24-1	TRBJ2-1	CATSGAREGRYNEQFF	TGTGCCACCAGTGGCGCCCGGGAGGGCCGTTACAATGAGCAGTTCTTC
14	.	.	TRBV6-6	TRBJ1-5	CASSYSGDRQPQHF	TGTGCCAGCAGTTACTCAGGGGATAGGCAGCCCCAGCATTTT
14	.	.	TRBV3-1/TRBV3-2	TRBJ1-5	CASSQGTGNQPQHF	TGTGCCAGCAGCCAAGGGACAGGCAATCAGCCCCAGCATTTT
13	.	.	TRBV10-3	TRBJ2-5	CAIQWEVLGAQYF	TGTGCCATCCAATGGGAGGTCCTCGGGGCCCAGTACTTC
18	TRBD2	.	TRBV5-1	TRBJ2-5	CASSFQPGLAGDSGTQYF	TGCGCCAGCAGCTTCCAACCCGGACTAGCGGGAGATAGTGGGACCCAGTACTTC
13	TRBD2	few	TRBV7-9	TRBJ2-1	CASSLENGRIQFF	TGTGCCAGCAGCTTAGAGAACGGGAGGATTCAGTTCTTC
12	.	few	TRBV30	TRBJ2-7	CAWSQQSYEQYF	TGTGCCTGGAGTCAACAGTCCTACGAGCAGTACTTC
11	.	.	TRBV12-3/TRBV12-4	TRBJ2-1	CASREGDDQFF	TGTGCCAGCAGGGAGGGAGACGATCAGTTCTTC
13	.	.	TRBV10-3	TRBJ1-1	CAISESANTEAFF	TGTGCCATCAGTGAGTCGGCGAACACTGAAGCTTTCTTT
13	TRBD1	.	TRBV5-4	TRBJ2-5	CASSQDRGETQYF	TGTGCCAGCAGCCAGGACAGGGGCGAGACCCAGTACTTC
18	TRBD1	.	TRBV7-8	TRBJ2-2	CASSHSRDRGLDTGELFF	TGTGCCAGCAGCCACTCCCGGGACAGGGGGCTCGACACCGGGGAGCTGTTTTTT
16	TRBD2	once	TRBV7-6	TRBJ2-1	CASSSQGPSGSNEQFF	TGTGCCAGCAGCTCCCAGGGTCCTAGCGGGAGCAATGAGCAGTTCTTC